This T cell receptor (beta chain) came from a study of radiation and T cells in renal cell carcinoma. Study information: Nephrectomy followed 15 Gy stereotactic body radiation by 4 weeks. Study conclusions and caveats: Baseline intratumoral clonotype presence is unknown without pretreatment biopsies. From baseline, blood top tumor clonotypes peaked at 2 weeks post-radiation.

A remark on this clone: The antigen is unknown.

V trimming: 1 base; J trimming: 0 bases; junction bases outside the gene matches: 6. This CDR3 has 17 amino acids. Germline CDR1 and CDR2: SGHVS and FQNEAQ. Libraries were prepared by immunoSEQ multiplex PCR; TCRdb keeps only in-frame clonotypes and omits some of them. The sample has some 75,000 clones; about 80% are singletons. Indicated time point: blood 2 weeks post-SBRT. The treatment is: 15 Gy SBRT to primary tumor, nephrectomy 4 weeks later. This renal cell carcinoma was of the clear cell type. Sequences were derived from blood, sampled from a patient whose treatment included radiotherapy and nephrectomy. V and J are TRBV7-8 and TRBJ2-3; TRBD2 matches 8 bases. The TCR originated in a man aged 55-75 years with renal cell carcinoma. CDR3 protein: CASSLVAGGLSTDTQYF. As DNA, the CDR3 is TGTGCCAGCAGCTTAGTCGCGGGAGGCTTGAGCACAGATACGCAGTATTTT.